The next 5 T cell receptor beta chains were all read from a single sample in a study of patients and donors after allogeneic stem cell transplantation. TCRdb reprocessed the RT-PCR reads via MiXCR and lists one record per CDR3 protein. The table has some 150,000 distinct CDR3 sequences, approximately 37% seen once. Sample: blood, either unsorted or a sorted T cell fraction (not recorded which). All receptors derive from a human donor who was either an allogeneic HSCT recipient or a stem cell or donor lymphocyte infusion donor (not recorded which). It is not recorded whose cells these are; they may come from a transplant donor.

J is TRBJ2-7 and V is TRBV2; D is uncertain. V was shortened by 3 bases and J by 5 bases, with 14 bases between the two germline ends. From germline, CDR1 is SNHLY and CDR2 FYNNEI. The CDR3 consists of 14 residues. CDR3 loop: CASSDPAVKDEQYV. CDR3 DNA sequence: TGTGCCAGCAGTGACCCCGCCGTCAAGGACGAGCAGTACGTC.

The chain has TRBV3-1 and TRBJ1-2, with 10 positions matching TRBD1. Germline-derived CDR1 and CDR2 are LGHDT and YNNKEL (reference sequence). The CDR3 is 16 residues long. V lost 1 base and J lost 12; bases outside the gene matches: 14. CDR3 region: CASSQGPRIYGTGDTF. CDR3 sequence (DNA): TGTGCCAGCAGCCAAGGGCCCCGCATATATGGGACAGGGGACACCTTC.

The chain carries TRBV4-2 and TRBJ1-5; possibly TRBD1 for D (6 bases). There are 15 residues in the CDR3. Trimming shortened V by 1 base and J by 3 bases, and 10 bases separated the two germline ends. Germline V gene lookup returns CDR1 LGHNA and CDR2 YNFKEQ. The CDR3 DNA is TGTGCCAGCAGCCAAGCGGGACACACCAATCAGCCCCAGCATTTT. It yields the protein CASSQAGHTNQPQHF.

The CDR3 DNA reads TGCGCCAGCAGCAATGACAGGGGTCTGAACACTGAAGCTTTCTTT. It specifies CASSNDRGLNTEAFF. The J gene is TRBJ1-1, the V gene TRBV4-1; the match to TRBD1 covers 8 bases. This CDR3 is built from 15 residues. Germline CDR1 and CDR2: MGHRA and YSYEKL. V was clipped by 5 bases and J by 0 bases; unmatched bases: 5.

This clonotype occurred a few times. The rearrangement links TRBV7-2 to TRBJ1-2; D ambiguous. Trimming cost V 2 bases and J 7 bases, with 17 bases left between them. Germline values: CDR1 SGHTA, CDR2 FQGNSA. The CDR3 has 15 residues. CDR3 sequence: CASSLILRHDRGYTF. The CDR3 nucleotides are TGTGCCAGCAGCTTAATCCTGAGACATGACCGTGGCTACACCTTC. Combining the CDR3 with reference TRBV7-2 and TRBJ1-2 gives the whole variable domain GAGVSQSPSNKVTEKGKDVELRCDPISGHTALYWYRQSLGQGLEFLIYFQGNSAPDKSGLPSDRFSAERTGGSVSTLTIQRTQQEDSAVYLCASSLILRHDRGYTFGSGTRLTVV.